This T cell receptor beta chain was retrieved from a study of beta chain features in type 1 diabetes. Study-level findings and limits: Moderately but significantly shorter TCRB CDR3s were found in Type 1 diabetes patients in all four CD4+ subsets.

TCRB transcripts that were expressed got sequenced, as all of the isolated RNA had been reverse transcribed. Libraries were prepared by immunoSEQ multiplex PCR; TCRdb keeps only in-frame clonotypes and omits some of them. The sample shows 200,000 to 250,000 clones, 9% to 10% of them seen only once. As to this clone: Its target is unknown.

The clonotype was recovered from a woman aged 18-30 years in good health. The sequenced material came from naive CD4+ T cells from blood.

CDR3 bases: TGTGCCAGCCAAATACTAGCGGGATTGTCCTACGAGCAGTACTTC. Its translation is CASQILAGLSYEQYF. The chain employs TRBV27 and TRBJ2-7; 10 nucleotides align to TRBD2. The CDR3 extends over 15 amino acids. Losses at the gene ends were 8 bases for V and 1 base for J; bases not matched to a gene: 8. Germline lookup yields CDR1 MNHEY and CDR2 SMNVEV (reference sequence).